The 25 T cell receptor beta chains in this list originate from one sample, sequenced in a study of T cells in Graves' hyperthyroidism and ophthalmopathy (dated by TCRdb to the late 2010s). Library construction relied on multiplex PCR. These reads were obtained on an Illumina HiSeq 2000. The TCR beta CDR3 regions were amplified from RNA transcripts. A first-round RT-PCR of the TCR CDR3 used the HTBI primer set with the Qiagen OneStep RT-PCR kit. The public reads were run again by TCRdb, first through fastp at Q25 and then through MiXCR, and only productive beta chains were kept. Merged by CDR3 protein, the rows form single entries marked with the most common genes and DNA. The sample has tens of thousands of distinct CDR3 sequences on record, 40% to 55% of them singletons. Together, the top ten hold about 6% of the sample. The sequenced material came from blood. These receptors all stem from a woman in her forties or fifties with Graves' hyperthyroidism that later progressed to Graves' ophthalmopathy.

The chain joins TRBV4-3 to TRBJ1-6, with D unclear. CDR1 and CDR2 from the germline V gene are LGHNA and YSLEER. There are 14 residues in the CDR3. V dropped 0 bases and J dropped 6 bases, with 6 bases sitting between them. The CDR3 coding sequence is TGCGCCAGCAGCCAAGATTGGGGTAATTCACCCCTCCACTTT. The encoded protein is CASSQDWGNSPLHF.

This clonotype was recorded many times. The chain has TRBV12-3 or TRBV12-4 and TRBJ1-1; TRBD1 matches at 8 bases. With 7 bases clipped from V and 2 bases from J, the junction kept 3 bases outside the gene matches. This CDR3 spans 13 amino acids. CDR3 in DNA: TGTGCCAGCAACGACAGGGGTAACACTGAAGCTTTCTTT. Protein sequence: CASNDRGNTEAFF.

Within the sample, this clonotype is medium-sized. The chain joins TRBV20-1 to TRBJ2-7; maybe TRBD1 (6 bases). Germline V gene lookup returns CDR1 DFQATT and CDR2 SNEGSKA (reference sequence). The CDR3 spans 13 residues. Trimming cost V 1 base and J 5 bases, with 12 bases left between them. The CDR3 spells CSARAGRDNEQYF. The DNA for the CDR3 is TGCAGTGCTAGAGCCGGCAGGGACAACGAGCAGTACTTC.

V is TRBV7-2 and J is TRBJ2-3; D may be TRBD2 (5 bases). Per the germline V gene, CDR1 is SGHTA and CDR2 is FQGNSA. The CDR3 extends over 14 amino acids. Deletions cut 1 base from V and 4 bases from J, with 9 bases between. CDR3 sequence (DNA): TGTGCCAGCAGCTTAGAAGGAGCGGCAGATACGCAGTATTTT. Its translation is CASSLEGAADTQYF.

J is TRBJ2-1 and V is TRBV7-3; no reliable D call. V was cut by 5 bases and J by 9 bases, with 14 bases left in between. The CDR3 is made up of 13 amino acids. Germline CDR1 reads SGHTA; CDR2 reads FQGTGA. CDR3 DNA sequence: TGTGCCAGCAGCGAGCAGGCGAACACTGAGCAGTTCTTC. Protein sequence: CASSEQANTEQFF.

This clonotype was detected many times. V usage is TRBV6-5 and J usage is TRBJ2-1, with 10 bases matching TRBD2. The CDR3 extends over 16 amino acids. V was clipped by 6 bases and J by 11 bases; unmatched bases: 16. The germline CDR1 and CDR2 sequences are MNHEY and SVGAGI. The CDR3 sequence is CASRRASGGPFDKQFF. CDR3 bases: TGTGCCAGCAGGAGAGCTAGCGGGGGCCCATTCGATAAGCAGTTCTTC.

About this clonotype itself: A single base separates this from a much larger clone, so it may be a read error. The chain employs TRBV27 and TRBJ2-5; 9 bases match TRBD1. The germline CDR1 and CDR2 sequences are MNHEY and SMNVEV (reference sequence). J was trimmed by 11 bases and V by 5 bases; bases with no gene match: 12. This CDR3 has 14 amino acids. CDR3 DNA sequence: TGTGCCAGCAGTGGCCGGGACAGGGTTGTTGAGCAGTACTTC. This encodes CASSGRDRVVEQYF.

This clonotype was detected ten times or more. V gene TRBV6-5 combines with J gene TRBJ2-7; 9 positions match TRBD2. CDR1 is MNHEY and CDR2 is SVGAGI in the germline V gene. The length of the CDR3 is 17 residues. Trimming at V came to 5 bases and at J to 4 bases, leaving 15 bases not matched to a gene. The CDR3 coding sequence is TGTGCCAGCAGTGTAACAGTGATAGCGGGAGTTAGGTACGAGCAGTACTTC. This translates into CASSVTVIAGVRYEQYF.

This clonotype has only a few counts. This chain joins TRBV20-1 and TRBJ2-2; D perhaps matches TRBD1 (6 bases). The CDR3 covers 11 residues. V lost 6 bases, J lost 6 bases, and 8 bases lay in between. Germline V gives CDR1 DFQATT, CDR2 SNEGSKA (reference sequence). The CDR3, as DNA: TGCAGTGCCAGGGGACCCGGGGAGCTGTTTTTT. Encoded protein: CSARGPGELFF.

By share of the sample, this clonotype is medium-sized. This rearrangement joins TRBV10-3 to TRBJ1-2; D ambiguous. This CDR3 contains 14 residues. Germline V gene data show CDR1 as ENHRY and CDR2 as SYGVKD. The germline V and J ends were trimmed by 2 bases and 4 bases, with 11 bases remaining between them. The CDR3, as DNA: TGTGCCATCAGTGAGGGTAGTCGGACCTATGGCTACACCTTC. Amino acid sequence: CAISEGSRTYGYTF.

This clonotype was counted between two and nine times. The chain recombines TRBV7-8 with TRBJ1-2, with a possible D match to TRBD1 (6 bases). The CDR3 contains 14 residues. Per the germline V gene, CDR1 is SGHVS and CDR2 is FQNEAQ. V was clipped by 1 base and J by 4 bases, with 10 bases between them. The CDR3 spells CASSLDRVAYGYTF. In DNA, the CDR3 is TGTGCCAGCAGCTTAGACAGGGTGGCCTATGGCTACACCTTC. Variable domain in full (rest from reference TRBV7-8 and TRBJ1-2): GAGVSQSPRYKVAKRGQDVALRCDPISGHVSLFWYQQALGQGPEFLTYFQNEAQLDKSGLPSDRFFAERPEGSVSTLKIQRTQQEDSAVYLCASSLDRVAYGYTFGSGTRLTVV.

This clonotype qualifies as medium-sized. The rearrangement uses TRBV24-1 and TRBJ2-5; 10 bases line up with TRBD1. Germline V CDR1 and CDR2: KGHDR, SFDVKD. V lost 3 bases and J lost 1; bases outside the gene matches: 4. The CDR3 extends over 16 amino acids. The CDR3 protein is CATSDHRQGAQETQYF. Written as DNA, the CDR3 is TGTGCCACCAGTGATCACCGACAGGGGGCCCAAGAGACCCAGTACTTC.

By its share, this clonotype is medium-sized. This sequence joins TRBV7-8 and TRBJ1-6; D not certain. CDR1 SGHVS and CDR2 FQNEAQ come from the germline V gene. V lost 5 bases and J 5 bases, leaving 4 bases between the germline ends. There are 12 residues in the CDR3. CDR3 in amino acids: CASSTNNSPLHF. DNA for the CDR3: TGTGCCAGCAGCACGAATAATTCACCCCTCCACTTT.

J is TRBJ2-2 and V is TRBV11-3, with D uncertain. The V and J ends lost 1 base and 8 bases respectively, with 17 bases between them. The germline V gene encodes CDR1 SGHNT and CDR2 YENEEA. The CDR3 length is 16 residues. CDR3 in DNA: TGTGCCAGCAGCTTAGTGGACGGGTTGGGCACTGGGGAGCTGTTTTTT. It codes for CASSLVDGLGTGELFF. Based on the CDR3 plus reference TRBV11-3 and TRBJ2-2, the full variable domain is EAGVVQSPRYKIIEKKQPVAFWCNPISGHNTLYWYLQNLGQGPELLIRYENEEAVDDSQLPKDRFSAERLKGVDSTLKIQPAELGDSAVYLCASSLVDGLGTGELFFGEGSRLTVL.

This rearrangement joins TRBV6-5 to TRBJ2-2; TRBD1 agrees at 8 bases. The CDR3 sequence is 11 residues long. Germline V gene sequence: CDR1 MNHEY, CDR2 SVGAGI. V was clipped by 8 bases and J by 13 bases; unmatched bases: 6. The CDR3 DNA reads TGTGCCAGCTCGCGAGACAGGGGGCTGTTTTTT. It encodes CASSRDRGLFF.

This clonotype was counted at least ten times. The rearrangement uses TRBV5-1 and TRBJ2-7; 9 nucleotides align to TRBD1. Germline assignment: CDR1 SGHRS and CDR2 YFSETQ. The length of the CDR3 is 13 residues. After removal of 0 bases from V and 7 bases from J, the junction contained 2 bases not matched to a gene. The CDR3 reads CASSLDRGREQYF. CDR3 DNA: TGCGCCAGCAGCTTGGACAGGGGGCGAGAGCAGTACTTC.

This clonotype showed up many times. CDR3 sequence: CASSQGPSGAYEQYF. CDR3 sequence (DNA): TGCGCCAGCAGCCAAGGGCCTAGCGGTGCCTACGAGCAGTACTTC. The chain uses TRBV4-1 and TRBJ2-7; 7 bases line up with TRBD2. The CDR3 is 15 residues long. Trimming took 1 base from V and 2 from J; bases not matched to a gene: 5. The germline CDR1 and CDR2 sequences are MGHRA and YSYEKL.

The chain links TRBV6-4 to TRBJ2-5; possibly TRBD1 for D (6 bases). With 3 bases removed from V and 5 bases from J, the gap between germline ends came to 19 bases. This CDR3 region has 16 residues. Germline V gene sequence: CDR1 MRHNA, CDR2 SNTAGT. The CDR3 sequence: CASSEDGGLTGETQYF. The CDR3 nucleotides are TGTGCCAGCAGTGAAGATGGGGGCCTTACCGGGGAGACCCAGTACTTC.

V and J are TRBV19 and TRBJ2-1; 7 nucleotides align to TRBD2. The CDR3 has 14 residues. Germline V gene data show CDR1 as LNHDA and CDR2 as SQIVND (reference sequence). V trimming: 5 bases; J trimming: 6 bases; junction bases outside the gene matches: 7. The CDR3 here is CASSGGRASNEQFF. The DNA of the CDR3 is TGTGCCAGTAGTGGGGGGAGGGCCTCCAATGAGCAGTTCTTC.

This clonotype was seen ten or more times. This chain connects TRBV3-1 to TRBJ1-2; 7 positions agree with TRBD1. The trim removed 1 base at V and 8 bases at J, leaving 10 bases unmatched. This CDR3 region has 15 residues. Germline loops: CDR1 LGHDT, CDR2 YNNKEL (reference sequence). The DNA for the CDR3 is TGTGCCAGCAGCCAAGTGGGGGAGGGGGCGATCGGCTACACCTTC. Its translation is CASSQVGEGAIGYTF. Full variable domain (outside the CDR3, taken from reference TRBV3-1 and TRBJ1-2): DTAVSQTPKYLVTQMGNDKSIKCEQNLGHDTMYWYKQDSKKFLKIMFSYNNKELIINETVPNRFSPKSPDKAHLNLHINSLELGDSAVYFCASSQVGEGAIGYTFGSGTRLTVV.

V gene TRBV11-3 combines with J gene TRBJ2-1, with D possibly TRBD2 on 6 matching bases. The CDR3 has 14 residues. The germline V and J ends were trimmed by 3 bases and 13 bases, with 19 bases remaining between them. CDR1 and CDR2 (germline): SGHNT, YENEEA. The CDR3 DNA follows: TGTGCCAGCAGCTTGAATTCGGGGGAGGTTGGACAGTTCTTC. Translation gives CASSLNSGEVGQFF.

CDR3 sequence reads: CASSGRLENTEAFF. As DNA, the CDR3 is TGTGCCAGCAGCGGCAGGTTAGAGAACACTGAAGCTTTCTTT. V usage is TRBV5-5 and J usage is TRBJ1-1; D is unresolved. Trimming pared 4 bases from V and 1 base from J, leaving 11 bases between. Germline V gives CDR1 SGHKS, CDR2 YYEKEE (reference sequence). CDR3 size: 14 residues.

This clonotype was seen many times. V gene TRBV20-1 combines with J gene TRBJ2-3; 7 nucleotides agree with TRBD2. CDR3 length: 16 amino acids. Germline V lookup: CDR1 DFQATT, CDR2 SNEGSKA (reference sequence). V was clipped by 4 bases and J by 1 base; unmatched bases: 11. For the CDR3, the DNA is TGCAGTGCTACCCGCCATGGCGGGAGTCGCACAGATACGCAGTATTTT. This codes for CSATRHGGSRTDTQYF.

In its sample, this clonotype was seen many times. This chain connects TRBV6-1 to TRBJ1-2; TRBD1 matches 10 bases. The V gene's germline CDR1 is MNHNS and CDR2 SASEGT. The ends lost 8 bases at V and 6 bases at J; junction bases unmatched: 9. The CDR3 is 14 residues long. The CDR3 sequence is CASLRTGGVDGYTF. CDR3 coding DNA: TGTGCCAGCCTTCGGACAGGGGGAGTTGATGGCTACACCTTC.

The chain has TRBV7-9 and TRBJ2-2, with no clear D. The CDR3 runs to 14 residues. V was pared by 4 bases and J by 6 bases, with 12 bases between. Germline CDR1 and CDR2: SEHNR and FQNEAQ (reference sequence). DNA of the CDR3: TGTGCCAGCAGCTCCGCTGGGGTCTCCGGGGAGCTGTTTTTT. Protein: CASSSAGVSGELFF.